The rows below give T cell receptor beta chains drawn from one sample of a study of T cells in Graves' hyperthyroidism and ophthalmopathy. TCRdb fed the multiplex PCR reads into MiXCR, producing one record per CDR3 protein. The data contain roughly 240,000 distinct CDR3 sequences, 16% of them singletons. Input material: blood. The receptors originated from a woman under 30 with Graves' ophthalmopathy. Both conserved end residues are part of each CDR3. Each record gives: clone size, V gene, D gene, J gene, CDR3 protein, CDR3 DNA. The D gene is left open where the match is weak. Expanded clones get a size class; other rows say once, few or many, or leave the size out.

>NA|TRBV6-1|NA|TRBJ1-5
CASSARRGGSRQPQHF
TGTGCCAGCAGTGCCCGTCGCGGGGGAAGTCGGCAGCCCCAGCATTTT
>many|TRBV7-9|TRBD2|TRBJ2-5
CASSSTAGGQETQYF
TGTGCCAGCAGCTCCACGGCGGGAGGGCAAGAGACCCAGTACTTC
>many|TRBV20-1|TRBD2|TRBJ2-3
CSAPPGLAGEREQYF
TGCAGTGCTCCTCCGGGACTAGCGGGAGAAAGGGAGCAGTATTTT
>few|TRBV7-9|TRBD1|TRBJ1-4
CASSLYRTGGKLFF
TGTGCCAGCAGTTTATACAGGACAGGGGGAAAACTGTTTTTT
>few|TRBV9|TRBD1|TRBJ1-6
CASSNGQGANSPLHF
TGTGCCAGCAGCAACGGACAGGGGGCGAATTCACCCCTCCACTTT
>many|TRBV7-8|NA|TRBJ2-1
CASQDFHRSYNEQFF
TGTGCCAGCCAGGACTTTCATAGGTCGTACAATGAGCAGTTCTTC
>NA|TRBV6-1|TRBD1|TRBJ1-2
CASRPTGEPLYGYTF
TGTGCCAGCAGGCCGACAGGGGAGCCCCTTTATGGCTACACCTTC
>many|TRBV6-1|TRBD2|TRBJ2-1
CASRAGGGFDEQFF
TGTGCCAGCCGAGCGGGGGGCGGGTTCGATGAGCAGTTCTTC
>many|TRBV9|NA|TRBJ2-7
CASSAAGGWPYEQYF
TGTGCCAGCAGCGCCGCCGGGGGTTGGCCCTACGAGCAGTACTTC
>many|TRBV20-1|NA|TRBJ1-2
CSARDPPGIYGYTF
TGCAGTGCTAGAGACCCCCCGGGGATCTACGGCTACACCTTC
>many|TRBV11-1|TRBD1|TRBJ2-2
CASSLVGTGGTGELFF
TGTGCCAGCAGCTTAGTGGGGACAGGGGGCACCGGGGAGCTGTTTTTT
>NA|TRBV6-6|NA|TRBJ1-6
CASSYSIWDSYNSPLHF
TGTGCCAGCAGTTACTCGATTTGGGACTCCTATAATTCACCCCTCCACTTT
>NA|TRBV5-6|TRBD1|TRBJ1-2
CASRAGTGDYGYTF
TGTGCCAGCAGAGCCGGGACAGGGGACTATGGCTACACCTTC
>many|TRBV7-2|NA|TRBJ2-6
CASSSFSGANVLTF
TGTGCCAGCAGCTCCTTTTCTGGGGCCAACGTCCTGACTTTC
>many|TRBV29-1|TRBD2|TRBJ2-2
CSVAGLASSNTGELFF
TGCAGCGTGGCAGGACTAGCGAGTTCGAACACCGGGGAGCTGTTTTTT
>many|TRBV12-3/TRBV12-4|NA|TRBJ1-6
CASSLGPAGSNSPLHF
TGTGCCAGCAGTTTGGGACCGGCAGGGAGCAATTCACCCCTCCACTTT
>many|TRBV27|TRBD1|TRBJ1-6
CASRNPGQGAGLHF
TGTGCCAGCAGGAACCCGGGACAGGGGGCTGGTCTCCACTTT
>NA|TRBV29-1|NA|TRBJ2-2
CSVGIRGSNTGELFF
TGCAGCGTTGGAATAAGAGGGTCGAACACCGGGGAGCTGTTTTTT
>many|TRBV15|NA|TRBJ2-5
CATSRVTGVETQYF
TGTGCCACCAGCAGGGTTACAGGCGTTGAGACCCAGTACTTC
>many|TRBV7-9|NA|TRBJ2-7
CASSLVLKHSSYEQYF
TGTGCCAGCAGCTTAGTGCTGAAGCACAGCTCCTACGAGCAGTACTTC
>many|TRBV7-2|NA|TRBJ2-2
CASSPQRTGELFF
TGTGCCAGCAGCCCCCAACGGACCGGGGAGCTGTTTTTT
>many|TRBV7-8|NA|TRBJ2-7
CASSLGYGVYEQYF
TGTGCCAGCAGCTTAGGTTATGGGGTCTACGAGCAGTACTTC
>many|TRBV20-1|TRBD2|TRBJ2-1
CSANTGTSDINEQFF
TGCAGTGCGAATACCGGGACTAGCGATATCAATGAGCAGTTCTTC
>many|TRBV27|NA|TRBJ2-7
CASSLHGPSSYEQYF
TGTGCCAGCAGTTTACACGGGCCTAGCTCCTACGAGCAGTACTTC
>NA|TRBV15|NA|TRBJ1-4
CATSRDLSEKLFF
TGTGCCACCAGCAGAGATCTGTCCGAAAAACTGTTTTTT
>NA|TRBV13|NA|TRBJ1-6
CASSLRGSALHF
TGTGCCAGCAGCTTACGGGGATCTGCCCTCCACTTT
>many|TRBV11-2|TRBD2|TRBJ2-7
CASSPGLAGGPRFEQYF
TGTGCCAGCAGCCCAGGCCTAGCGGGAGGGCCTCGGTTCGAGCAGTACTTC
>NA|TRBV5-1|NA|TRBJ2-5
CASSLASRWGETQYF
TGCGCCAGCAGCTTGGCCAGCAGGTGGGGGGAGACCCAGTACTTC
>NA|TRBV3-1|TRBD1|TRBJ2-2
CASSQTTGVGGELFF
TGTGCCAGCAGCCAAACGACAGGGGTTGGCGGGGAGCTGTTTTTT
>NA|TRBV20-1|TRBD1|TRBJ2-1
CSAETGGRNEQFF
TGCAGTGCGGAGACAGGGGGCCGCAATGAGCAGTTCTTC
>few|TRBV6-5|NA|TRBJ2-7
CASSYSSAGSYEQYF
TGTGCCAGCAGTTACTCGTCAGCAGGCTCCTACGAGCAGTACTTC
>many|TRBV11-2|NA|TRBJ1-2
CASTSTGRYGYTF
TGTGCCAGCACCTCAACAGGGCGCTATGGCTACACCTTC
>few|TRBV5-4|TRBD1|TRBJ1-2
CASSLKGQGSRYGYTF
TGTGCCAGCAGCTTGAAGGGACAGGGATCTAGGTATGGCTACACCTTC
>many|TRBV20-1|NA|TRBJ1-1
CSARDRRQVIMNTEAFF
TGCAGTGCTAGAGATCGGAGACAGGTAATAATGAACACTGAAGCTTTCTTT
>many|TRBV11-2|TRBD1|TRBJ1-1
CASSQGTGTEAFF
TGTGCCAGCAGCCAGGGGACAGGGACTGAAGCTTTCTTT
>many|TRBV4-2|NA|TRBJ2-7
CASSQEDEQYF
TGTGCCAGCAGCCAAGAGGACGAGCAGTACTTC
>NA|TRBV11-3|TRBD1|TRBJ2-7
CASSFHRGLDEQYF
TGTGCCAGTAGCTTCCACAGGGGCTTAGACGAGCAGTACTTC
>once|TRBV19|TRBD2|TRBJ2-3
CASRPAGGTDTQYF
TGTGCCAGTAGGCCAGCGGGGGGAACAGATACGCAGTATTTT
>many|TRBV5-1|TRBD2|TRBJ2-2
CASSLVGTSRPGELFF
TGCGCCAGCAGCTTGGTAGGGACTAGTAGGCCCGGGGAGCTGTTTTTT
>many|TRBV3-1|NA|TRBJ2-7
CASSQGGASGYEQYF
TGTGCCAGCAGCCAGGGGGGGGCTAGCGGCTACGAGCAGTACTTC
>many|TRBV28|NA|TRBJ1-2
CASSPAVNGYTF
TGTGCCAGCAGTCCGGCAGTTAATGGCTACACCTTC
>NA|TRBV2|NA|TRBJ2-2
CASSEGQVGTGELFF
TGTGCCAGCAGTGAAGGACAGGTGGGCACCGGGGAGCTGTTTTTT
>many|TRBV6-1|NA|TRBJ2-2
CASSDWGISNTGELFF
TGTGCCAGCAGTGATTGGGGAATAAGCAACACCGGGGAGCTGTTTTTT
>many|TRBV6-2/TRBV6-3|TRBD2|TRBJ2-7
CASSYSGTYEQYF
TGTGCCAGCAGTTACAGCGGGACCTACGAGCAGTACTTC
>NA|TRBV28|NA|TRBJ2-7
CASTPQRGVHEQYF
TGTGCCAGCACCCCCCAGAGAGGTGTCCACGAGCAGTACTTC
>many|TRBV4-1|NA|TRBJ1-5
CASSQVSRGPSNQPQHF
TGCGCCAGCAGCCAAGTGTCGAGAGGGCCTAGCAATCAGCCCCAGCATTTT
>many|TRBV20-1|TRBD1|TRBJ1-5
CSARPARGQGSQPQHF
TGCAGTGCTAGACCGGCCCGGGGACAGGGAAGTCAGCCCCAGCATTTT
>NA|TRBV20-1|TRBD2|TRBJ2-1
CSARDPAGGPYEQFF
TGCAGTGCTAGAGATCCGGCGGGAGGGCCCTATGAGCAGTTCTTC
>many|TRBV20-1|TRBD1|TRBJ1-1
CSASGDRWNTEAFF
TGCAGTGCTAGTGGGGACAGGTGGAACACTGAAGCTTTCTTT
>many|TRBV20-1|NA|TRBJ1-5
CSARDRGAGEGGYSNQPQHF
TGCAGTGCTAGAGATAGGGGGGCAGGGGAAGGGGGATATAGCAATCAGCCCCAGCATTTT
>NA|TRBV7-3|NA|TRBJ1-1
CASSLGDTFPRAFF
TGTGCCAGCAGCTTAGGGGACACCTTCCCTAGGGCTTTCTTT
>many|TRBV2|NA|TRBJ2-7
CANSGQSSYEQYF
TGTGCCAACTCAGGACAGAGCTCCTACGAGCAGTACTTC
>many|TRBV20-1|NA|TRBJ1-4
CSATRTDAIEKLFF
TGCAGTGCTACTCGGACCGACGCGATCGAAAAACTGTTTTTT
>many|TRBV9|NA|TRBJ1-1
CASRGAQNTEAFF
TGTGCCAGCAGGGGGGCCCAGAACACTGAAGCTTTCTTT
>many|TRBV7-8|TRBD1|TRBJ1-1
CASSFLPGQGRDTEAFF
TGTGCCAGCAGCTTCCTGCCGGGACAGGGTAGGGACACTGAAGCTTTCTTT
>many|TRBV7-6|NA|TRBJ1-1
CASSSNRNTEAFF
TGTGCCAGCAGCTCTAACAGAAACACTGAAGCTTTCTTT